Below are 10 T cell receptor beta chains sequenced from a single sample in a study of beta chain features in type 1 diabetes. Their antigens are not known. Every bit of the isolated RNA underwent reverse transcription, so sequencing read expressed TCRB transcripts. Using immunoSEQ multiplex PCR, the repertoire was profiled, and TCRdb retains in-frame clones only, with some absent. The sample has 300,000 or so clones; roughly an eighth are singletons. General study results and limits: TCRB CDR3s were moderately but significantly shorter in Type 1 diabetes patients in all four CD4+ subsets.

Material for sequencing was naive CD4+ T cells from blood. The receptor set was obtained from a man under 40 with type 1 diabetes.

This clone was observed a few times. The chain couples TRBV11-3 to TRBJ2-3, with a tentative D call TRBD2 (5 bases). The V end lost 5 bases, the J end lost 4 bases, and 10 bases lay between the germline ends. The length of the CDR3 is 13 residues. Germline V gene sequence: CDR1 SGHNT, CDR2 YENEEA. The CDR3 DNA sequence: TGTGCCAGCAGCCGGGGAAGGGCAGATACGCAGTATTTT. Its protein product is CASSRGRADTQYF.

Only a few counts were recorded for this clone. The genes are TRBV6-5 and TRBJ1-5, with 10 bases lining up with TRBD1. The germline gives CDR1 MNHEY, CDR2 SVGAGI. V lost 6 bases and J lost 2; bases outside the gene matches: 4. There are 15 residues in the CDR3. Here the CDR3 DNA reads TGTGCCAGCAGCCGGACAGGGGGGGGCAATCAGCCCCAGCATTTT. The encoded protein is CASSRTGGGNQPQHF.

The table lists this clone with a few counts. The chain carries TRBV18 and TRBJ1-1, with D possibly TRBD1 on 5 matching bases. Trimming stripped 1 base from V and 0 bases from J, with 9 bases between. The CDR3 has 15 amino acids. Germline assignment: CDR1 KGHSH and CDR2 LQKENI. The CDR3 DNA is TGTGCCAGCTCACCACGGACGACAGTGAACACTGAAGCTTTCTTT. As protein: CASSPRTTVNTEAFF.

This chain joins TRBV28 and TRBJ1-5; D not certain. The length of the CDR3 is 13 residues. The ends were cut back, 6 bases at V and 5 bases at J, with 11 bases in the middle. Germline CDR1 MDHEN, CDR2 SYDVKM. For the CDR3, the DNA is TGTGCCAGCAGACTAGACGGCTATCAGCCCCAGCATTTT. This sequence encodes CASRLDGYQPQHF.

The chain is built from TRBV7-2 and TRBJ2-1; 14 nucleotides align to TRBD2. The CDR3 contains 14 residues. The germline V gene has CDR1 SGHTA and CDR2 FQGNSA. J gave up 9 bases and V 5 bases, and 3 bases lay outside the gene matches. The CDR3 loop reads CASSPTSGRGEQFF. For the CDR3, the DNA is TGTGCCAGCAGCCCGACTAGCGGGAGGGGTGAGCAGTTCTTC.

V is TRBV28 and J is TRBJ1-5, with TRBD1 identical over 7 bases. J gave up 7 bases and V 3 bases, and 9 bases lay outside the gene matches. The CDR3 runs 15 residues. Germline CDR1 is MDHEN and CDR2 is SYDVKM. In DNA form, the CDR3 reads TGTGCCAGCAGTTTTACCGGACAGGTCTGGCAGCCCCAGCATTTT. Translated: CASSFTGQVWQPQHF.

The rearrangement links TRBV2 to TRBJ2-2; 10 nucleotides line up with TRBD1. V gave up 5 bases and J gave up 4 bases; unmatched junction bases: 4. The CDR3 is 15 residues long. Per the germline V gene, CDR1 is SNHLY and CDR2 is FYNNEI. The CDR3 region is CASSLDRGSTGELFF. The CDR3 nucleotides are TGTGCCAGCAGTTTGGACAGGGGGAGCACCGGGGAGCTGTTTTTT.

V usage is TRBV20-1 and J usage is TRBJ2-7; a possible D gene is TRBD1 (6 bases). V gave up 8 bases and J gave up 1 base, with 9 bases separating them. This CDR3 region has 11 residues. Per the germline V gene, CDR1 is DFQATT and CDR2 is SNEGSKA (reference sequence). CDR3 region: CSIDRSYEQYF. CDR3 nucleotide sequence: TGCAGTATCGACAGGTCCTACGAGCAGTACTTC.

The genes are TRBV28 and TRBJ2-7; D is unclear. Germline V lookup: CDR1 MDHEN, CDR2 SYDVKM. V lost 3 bases, J lost 3 bases, and 6 bases lay in between. This CDR3 spans 12 amino acids. The CDR3: CASSLGNYEQYF. The CDR3 DNA reads TGTGCCAGCAGTTTGGGCAACTACGAGCAGTACTTC.

The rearrangement joins TRBV5-1 to TRBJ2-5; D possibly corresponds to TRBD1 (5 bases). V lost 0 bases and J lost 5, with 14 bases in between. Germline CDR1 and CDR2: SGHRS and YFSETQ. This CDR3 has 15 amino acids. This CDR3 reads CASSLEGMELETQYF. For the CDR3, the DNA is TGCGCCAGCAGCTTGGAGGGGATGGAATTGGAGACCCAGTACTTC. The entire variable domain, with the rest obtained from reference TRBV5-1 and TRBJ2-5, is as follows: KAGVTQTPRYLIKTRGQQVTLSCSPISGHRSVSWYQQTPGQGLQFLFEYFSETQRNKGNFPGRFSGRQFSNSRSEMNVSTLELGDSALYLCASSLEGMELETQYFGPGTRLLVL.